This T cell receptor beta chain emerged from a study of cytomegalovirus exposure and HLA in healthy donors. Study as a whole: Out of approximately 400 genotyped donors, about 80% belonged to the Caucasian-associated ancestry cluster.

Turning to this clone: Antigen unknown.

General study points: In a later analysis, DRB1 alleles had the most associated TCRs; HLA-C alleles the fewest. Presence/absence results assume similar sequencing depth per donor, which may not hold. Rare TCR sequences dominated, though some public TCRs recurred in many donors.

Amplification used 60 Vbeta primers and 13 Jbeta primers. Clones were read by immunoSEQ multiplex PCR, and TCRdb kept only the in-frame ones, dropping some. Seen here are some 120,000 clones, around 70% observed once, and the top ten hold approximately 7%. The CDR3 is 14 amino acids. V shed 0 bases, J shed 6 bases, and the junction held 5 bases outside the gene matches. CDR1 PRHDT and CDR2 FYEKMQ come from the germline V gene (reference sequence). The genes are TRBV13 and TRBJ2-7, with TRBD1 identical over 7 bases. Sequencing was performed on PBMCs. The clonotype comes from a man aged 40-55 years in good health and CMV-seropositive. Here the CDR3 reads CASSLGDRVGEQYF. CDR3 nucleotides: TGTGCCAGCAGCTTAGGTGACAGGGTCGGCGAGCAGTACTTC.